These 10 T cell receptor beta chains share one sample of origin, sequenced in a study of blood T cells in healthy people across ages. Combining a sample-barcoded 5' primer with a J-beta primer mix, a second PCR ran for roughly 7 to 12 cycles. MiXCR, run by TCRdb on the 5' RACE reads, gives a single entry per CDR3 protein. The data hold 1.5 million to 2 million distinct CDR3 sequences, with about 50% observed a single time. Material: blood. The origin of the receptors is a woman aged 40 to 55 in good health.

V gene TRBV4-3 combines with J gene TRBJ2-1, with 7 nucleotides matching TRBD2. Germline V lookup: CDR1 LGHNA, CDR2 YSLEER. V lost 5 bases to trimming and J lost 9 bases; unmatched junction nucleotides: 10. The CDR3 totals 14 residues. For the CDR3, the DNA is TGCGCCAGCAGCTCCAAAGTTCCGGGGGGTGAGCAGTTCTTC. Residues: CASSSKVPGGEQFF.

This sequence joins TRBV20-1 and TRBJ2-1; D may be TRBD2 (6 bases). CDR3 length: 17 residues. Germline V lookup: CDR1 DFQATT, CDR2 SNEGSKA (reference sequence). Trimming left V 6 bases short and J 2 bases short, with 23 bases between. CDR3 in amino acids: CSAVTLPAGPPYNEQFF. CDR3 sequence (DNA): TGCAGTGCCGTAACACTCCCAGCGGGCCCCCCCTACAATGAGCAGTTCTTC.

The chain is built from TRBV11-2 and TRBJ2-1; D not resolved. This CDR3 spans 14 amino acids. V dropped 4 bases and J dropped 5 bases, with 12 bases sitting between them. Germline V gene data show CDR1 as SGHAT and CDR2 as FQNNGV. The CDR3 DNA reads as TGTGCCAGCAGCTCTCTCTTTAGGGACAATGAGCAGTTCTTC. As protein: CASSSLFRDNEQFF.

This chain joins TRBV4-2 and TRBJ1-2; no definite D call. The germline gives CDR1 LGHNA, CDR2 YNFKEQ. This CDR3 region has 16 residues. The V end was cut by 1 base, the J end by 4 bases, with 16 bases between. The CDR3 sequence is CASSQGLDGVGYGYTF. The CDR3 DNA follows: TGTGCCAGCAGCCAAGGTCTCGACGGGGTGGGCTATGGCTACACCTTC.

The CDR3 bases are TGTGCCACCCTCCCCATCACAGGGGTGAACACTGAAGCTTTCTTT. This sequence encodes CATLPITGVNTEAFF. The V and J genes are TRBV27 and TRBJ1-1; 7 nucleotides match TRBD1. The CDR3 runs 15 residues. V was pared by 10 bases and J by 0 bases, with 11 bases of the junction left unmatched. Germline assignment: CDR1 MNHEY and CDR2 SMNVEV (reference sequence).

The chain joins TRBV28 to TRBJ1-5; 9 bases map to TRBD1. CDR1 is MDHEN and CDR2 is SYDVKM in the germline V gene. The CDR3 is 16 amino acids. V lost 5 bases, J lost 1 base, and 6 bases stayed unmatched. The CDR3 loop reads CASSVPGQGSNQPQHF. CDR3 coding DNA: TGTGCCAGCAGTGTACCGGGACAGGGCAGCAATCAGCCCCAGCATTTT. Based on the CDR3 plus reference TRBV28 and TRBJ1-5, the full variable domain is DVKVTQSSRYLVKRTGEKVFLECVQDMDHENMFWYRQDPGLGLRLIYFSYDVKMKEKGDIPEGYSVSREKKERFSLILESASTNQTSMYLCASSVPGQGSNQPQHFGDGTRLSIL.

V is TRBV7-2 and J is TRBJ1-4, with a possible D match to TRBD1 (5 bases). Germline values: CDR1 SGHTA, CDR2 FQGNSA. V was clipped by 7 bases and J by 8 bases, with 17 bases between them. The CDR3 covers 14 residues. The CDR3 reads CASTWGRGNEKLFF. The CDR3 DNA follows: TGTGCCAGCACCTGGGGGAGAGGGAACGAAAAACTGTTTTTT.

This clonotype has more than one count but fewer than ten. The chain joins TRBV7-2 to TRBJ1-5; D remains unclear. Germline CDR1 SGHTA, CDR2 FQGNSA. The CDR3 length is 13 residues. The V end lost 6 bases, the J end lost 6 bases, and 12 bases lay between the germline ends. The CDR3 loop reads CASSAYSLQPQHF. CDR3 nucleotide sequence: TGTGCCAGCAGTGCGTATAGCCTTCAGCCCCAGCATTTT. Drawing the rest from reference TRBV7-2 and TRBJ1-5, the complete variable domain is GAGVSQSPSNKVTEKGKDVELRCDPISGHTALYWYRQSLGQGLEFLIYFQGNSAPDKSGLPSDRFSAERTGGSVSTLTIQRTQQEDSAVYLCASSAYSLQPQHFGDGTRLSIL.

The rearrangement links TRBV14 to TRBJ2-1; either TRBD1 or TRBD2 may fit D (5 bases each). Germline V CDR1 and CDR2: SGHDN, FVKESK. The ends were cut back, 4 bases at V and 2 bases at J, with 15 bases in the middle. CDR3 size: 16 residues. The CDR3 region has the DNA TGTGCCAGCAGCCCGAGGGCCAGGGTCACCTACAATGAGCAGTTCTTC. It encodes CASSPRARVTYNEQFF.

This rearrangement joins TRBV14 to TRBJ1-2; TRBD1 agrees at 8 bases. Germline V gene lookup returns CDR1 SGHDN and CDR2 FVKESK. V gave up 7 bases and J gave up 10 bases; unmatched junction bases: 26. The CDR3 length is 18 residues. CDR3 sequence: CASTPETTSDRERPYYTF. Here the CDR3 DNA reads TGTGCCAGCACCCCTGAAACTACATCGGACAGGGAAAGGCCTTACTACACCTTC.